This TCR beta chain was recorded in a study of blood T cell repertoires in COVID-19. This clone was seen once. The CDR3 is 16 amino acids. The V end was cut by 0 bases, the J end by 1 base, with 10 bases between. The germline CDR1 and CDR2 sequences are MRHNA and SNTAGT. Method: immunoSEQ multiplex PCR; TCRdb's copy keeps in-frame clones and lacks some. This table holds about 190,000 clones, around 90% found once. This TCR derives from a middle-aged man with acute or convalescent COVID-19. V gene TRBV6-4 combines with J gene TRBJ1-3; no clear D gene. The sequenced sample consisted of peripheral blood. CDR3 in amino acids: CASSDSTVKSGNTIYF. The CDR3 DNA follows: TGTGCCAGCAGTGACTCAACAGTGAAGTCTGGAAACACCATATATTTT.